This is a list of T cell receptor beta chains from one sample in a study of control samples from healthy donors and cancer patients. Generated by immunoSEQ multiplex PCR, the TCRdb table keeps only in-frame clones and is missing some. The sample consists of roughly 81,000 clones, 65% to 90% of them appearing once. The sequenced sample was PBMCs. All receptors derive from a man in his sixties with head and neck cancer. Both conserved end residues are part of each CDR3. The D gene is left open where the match is weak. Clone size is not always given. Where it is, it says once, few, many or a class for expanded clones.

d_call: NA; j_call: TRBJ2-1; clone_size: NA; v_call: TRBV5-4; cdr3_nt: TGTGCCAGCAGCCAGGGGGGCGACCGATACAATGAGCAGTTCTTC; cdr3_aa: CASSQGGDRYNEQFF
d_call: TRBD2; j_call: TRBJ2-7; clone_size: once; v_call: TRBV7-8; cdr3_nt: TGTGCCAGTACACTTAATGACGGGACTAGCGGGAGATACGAGCAGTACTTC; cdr3_aa: CASTLNDGTSGRYEQYF
d_call: NA; j_call: TRBJ1-4; clone_size: NA; v_call: TRBV19; cdr3_nt: TGTGCCAGTAGTTCAGGGTTTGGACTTGAAAAACTGTTTTTT; cdr3_aa: CASSSGFGLEKLFF
d_call: NA; j_call: TRBJ2-1; clone_size: NA; v_call: TRBV9; cdr3_nt: TGTGCCAGCAGCGTAGTTATGGGGGTGGGCAATGAGCAGTTCTTC; cdr3_aa: CASSVVMGVGNEQFF
d_call: NA; j_call: TRBJ1-4; clone_size: NA; v_call: TRBV5-5; cdr3_nt: TGTGCCAGCAGTTGGGACATGAGGAGTGCAACTAATGAAAAACTGTTTTTT; cdr3_aa: CASSWDMRSATNEKLFF
d_call: NA; j_call: TRBJ1-1; clone_size: NA; v_call: TRBV27; cdr3_nt: TGTGCCAGCAGTTTATCAGGGGCGACTGAAGCTTTCTTT; cdr3_aa: CASSLSGATEAFF
d_call: NA; j_call: TRBJ1-2; clone_size: NA; v_call: TRBV5-8; cdr3_nt: TGTGCCAGCAGCTTGTCACACAGCTATGGCTACACCTTC; cdr3_aa: CASSLSHSYGYTF
d_call: NA; j_call: TRBJ2-5; clone_size: once; v_call: TRBV20-1; cdr3_nt: TGCAGTGCTCCCCAAGAGACCCAGTACTTC; cdr3_aa: CSAPQETQYF
d_call: NA; j_call: TRBJ2-1; clone_size: NA; v_call: TRBV11-3; cdr3_nt: TGTGCCAGCAGCTTAGGGGGCGGGGTCAACAATGAGCAGTTCTTC; cdr3_aa: CASSLGGGVNNEQFF
d_call: NA; j_call: TRBJ1-5; clone_size: NA; v_call: TRBV29-1; cdr3_nt: TGCAGCGTTGCATCCCTCAATCAGCCCCAGCATTTT; cdr3_aa: CSVASLNQPQHF
d_call: NA; j_call: TRBJ2-6; clone_size: NA; v_call: TRBV28; cdr3_nt: TGTGCCAGCCGCGAGGACGGGCCCTACTCTGGGGCCAACGTCCTGACTTTC; cdr3_aa: CASREDGPYSGANVLTF
d_call: NA; j_call: TRBJ1-1; clone_size: NA; v_call: TRBV20-1; cdr3_nt: TGCAGTGCTTTGGGGGACATAACAGCTTTCTTT; cdr3_aa: CSALGDITAFF
d_call: NA; j_call: TRBJ2-2; clone_size: NA; v_call: TRBV4-2; cdr3_nt: TGTGCCAGCAGCCAAGTTATCGGGAACACCGGGGAGCTGTTTTTT; cdr3_aa: CASSQVIGNTGELFF
d_call: NA; j_call: TRBJ2-7; clone_size: many; v_call: TRBV15; cdr3_nt: TGTGCCACCAGCAGGGTCGGGAGAAGGTACTACGAGCAGTACTTC; cdr3_aa: CATSRVGRRYYEQYF
d_call: TRBD2; j_call: TRBJ2-3; clone_size: NA; v_call: TRBV29-1; cdr3_nt: TGCAGCGGGGGGGCTAGCGGGCGAGATCCGCAGTATTTT; cdr3_aa: CSGGASGRDPQYF
d_call: NA; j_call: TRBJ2-7; clone_size: NA; v_call: TRBV5-6; cdr3_nt: TGTGCCAGCAGCTGGCCCCACAGCTCCTACGAGCAGTACTTC; cdr3_aa: CASSWPHSSYEQYF
d_call: NA; j_call: TRBJ2-7; clone_size: NA; v_call: TRBV3-1/TRBV3-2; cdr3_nt: TGTGCCAGCAGCCCCCGCAGCGGGTCCTCCTACGAGCAGTACTTC; cdr3_aa: CASSPRSGSSYEQYF
d_call: TRBD1; j_call: TRBJ2-7; clone_size: once; v_call: TRBV27; cdr3_nt: TGTGCCAGCAGTTTAGTAGGGCGGGGACAGGGAGCGTACGAGCAGTACTTC; cdr3_aa: CASSLVGRGQGAYEQYF
d_call: NA; j_call: TRBJ1-1; clone_size: NA; v_call: TRBV7-9; cdr3_nt: TGTGCCAGCAGCTTAGGCGGTAGGGGTGAAGCTTTCTTT; cdr3_aa: CASSLGGRGEAFF
d_call: TRBD2; j_call: TRBJ2-1; clone_size: NA; v_call: TRBV10-1; cdr3_nt: TGCGCCAGCAGTGGGACTCAGACTAGCGGGAGATTTGATGAGCAGTTCTTC; cdr3_aa: CASSGTQTSGRFDEQFF
d_call: NA; j_call: TRBJ1-5; clone_size: few; v_call: TRBV28; cdr3_nt: TGTGCCAGCAGTTCGATGGGGGGGCAGCCCCAGCATTTT; cdr3_aa: CASSSMGGQPQHF